Listed below are T cell receptor beta chains from one sample, sequenced in a study of Ad26.COV2.S vaccination and SARS-CoV-2 variants. Using immunoSEQ multiplex PCR, the repertoire was profiled, and TCRdb retains in-frame clones only, with some absent. The sample yields 320,000 or so clones, under 90% seen once. Sequencing used peripheral blood, obtained in a trial of Ad26.COV2.S vaccine versus placebo. The receptors were sampled from a person between 18 and 59 years old who received the Ad26.COV2.S COVID-19 vaccine or a placebo. The conserved cysteine and the conserved F or W are not part of the CDR3 here. Each record gives: CDR3 length, V gene, J gene, CDR3 protein.

cdr3_length: 10; v_call: TRBV12-3/TRBV12-4; j_call: TRBJ2-2; cdr3_aa: ASSLVPGELF
cdr3_length: 10; v_call: TRBV12-3/TRBV12-4; j_call: TRBJ1-1; cdr3_aa: ASWVRGSEAF
cdr3_length: 14; v_call: TRBV5-5; j_call: TRBJ2-6; cdr3_aa: ASSLVIHSGANVLT
cdr3_length: 12; v_call: TRBV4-1; j_call: TRBJ2-1; cdr3_aa: ASSHGGLSNEQF
cdr3_length: 15; v_call: TRBV28; j_call: TRBJ1-1; cdr3_aa: ASSFPTVGPTNTEAF
cdr3_length: 11; v_call: TRBV16; j_call: TRBJ1-4; cdr3_aa: ASSQWESTSLF
cdr3_length: 12; v_call: TRBV5-4; j_call: TRBJ1-1; cdr3_aa: ASSLGTANTEAF
cdr3_length: 17; v_call: TRBV11-3; j_call: TRBJ2-2; cdr3_aa: ASSPQGYGSRGNTGELF
cdr3_length: 16; v_call: TRBV10-3; j_call: TRBJ1-6; cdr3_aa: AISETGHRSSYNSPLH
cdr3_length: 12; v_call: TRBV18; j_call: TRBJ1-2; cdr3_aa: ASSPSTGTYGYT
cdr3_length: 16; v_call: TRBV18; j_call: TRBJ1-1; cdr3_aa: ASSPQTGTGLRNTEAF
cdr3_length: 13; v_call: TRBV5-1; j_call: TRBJ1-1; cdr3_aa: ASSGGSTVFTEAF
cdr3_length: 10; v_call: TRBV4-1; j_call: TRBJ1-4; cdr3_aa: ASSLWGEKLF
cdr3_length: 13; v_call: TRBV19; j_call: TRBJ1-2; cdr3_aa: ASSNRDRGLGGYT
cdr3_length: 12; v_call: TRBV4-3; j_call: TRBJ1-5; cdr3_aa: ASSQDFSNQPQH
cdr3_length: 16; v_call: TRBV4-3; j_call: TRBJ2-3; cdr3_aa: ASSQGWTSGRGTDTQY
cdr3_length: 16; v_call: TRBV28; j_call: TRBJ2-2; cdr3_aa: ASSSGQGSDQNTGELF
cdr3_length: 12; v_call: TRBV5-6; j_call: TRBJ2-5; cdr3_aa: ASSFGGLQETQY
cdr3_length: 13; v_call: TRBV5-1; j_call: TRBJ2-7; cdr3_aa: ASSSWTGGSYEQY
cdr3_length: 12; v_call: TRBV3-1/TRBV3-2; j_call: TRBJ2-5; cdr3_aa: ASSLGLAQETQY
cdr3_length: 12; v_call: TRBV5-6; j_call: TRBJ2-7; cdr3_aa: ASSFGGSSYEQY
cdr3_length: 14; v_call: TRBV15; j_call: TRBJ2-1; cdr3_aa: ATSRVGGGTPSEQF
cdr3_length: 13; v_call: TRBV10-3; j_call: TRBJ2-1; cdr3_aa: AISRLLRIGREQF
cdr3_length: 14; v_call: TRBV13; j_call: TRBJ2-3; cdr3_aa: ASSLRRSSSTDTQY
cdr3_length: 13; v_call: TRBV14; j_call: TRBJ1-2; cdr3_aa: ASSQGQGAKYGYT
cdr3_length: 10; v_call: TRBV3-1/TRBV3-2; j_call: TRBJ1-1; cdr3_aa: ASSSGLTEAF
cdr3_length: 16; v_call: TRBV7-8; j_call: TRBJ2-5; cdr3_aa: ASSARKPGTSWVETQY
cdr3_length: 12; v_call: TRBV6-6; j_call: TRBJ1-4; cdr3_aa: ASGNRGGGEKLF
cdr3_length: 11; v_call: TRBV4-1; j_call: TRBJ1-5; cdr3_aa: ASSQLGNQPQH
cdr3_length: 11; v_call: TRBV9; j_call: TRBJ2-3; cdr3_aa: ASSVDLSGTQY
cdr3_length: 12; v_call: TRBV7-2; j_call: TRBJ2-2; cdr3_aa: ASSPPYRTGELF
cdr3_length: 13; v_call: TRBV19; j_call: TRBJ2-1; cdr3_aa: ASRRRQGASNEQF
cdr3_length: 12; v_call: TRBV6-6; j_call: TRBJ1-3; cdr3_aa: ASTPQWTGTTLY
cdr3_length: 11; v_call: TRBV29-1; j_call: TRBJ2-5; cdr3_aa: SVLDRNQETQY
cdr3_length: 12; v_call: TRBV9; j_call: TRBJ2-3; cdr3_aa: ASSPSQGTDTQY
cdr3_length: 12; v_call: TRBV4-3; j_call: TRBJ2-1; cdr3_aa: ASSLGEGHNEQF
cdr3_length: 11; v_call: TRBV3-1/TRBV3-2; j_call: TRBJ2-7; cdr3_aa: ASSPGVSYEQY
cdr3_length: 13; v_call: TRBV15; j_call: TRBJ1-4; cdr3_aa: ATSPPNEGNEKLF
cdr3_length: 8; v_call: TRBV6-5; j_call: TRBJ2-2; cdr3_aa: ASSSGELF
cdr3_length: 14; v_call: TRBV19; j_call: TRBJ1-1; cdr3_aa: ASTPPMDRTGTEAF
cdr3_length: 13; v_call: TRBV6-4; j_call: TRBJ2-1; cdr3_aa: ASSGEGPPYNEQF